This T cell receptor beta chain was captured in a study of blood T cell repertoires in COVID-19. This clone was observed a single time. The assay was immunoSEQ multiplex PCR, and TCRdb's table has in-frame clones only and misses some. The sample lists about 150,000 clones; 75% to 90% were seen once. The germline gives CDR1 SGHRS, CDR2 YFSETQ. V was trimmed by 4 bases and J by 3 bases, leaving 11 bases between them. The CDR3 consists of 14 residues. The J gene is TRBJ2-1, the V gene TRBV5-1, with D possibly being TRBD1 (6 bases). The sequenced sample consisted of peripheral blood. The TCR comes from a woman aged 55-70 years with active COVID-19. The CDR3 sequence: CASSPNRVYNEQFF. The CDR3 DNA reads as TGCGCCAGCAGCCCGAACAGGGTCTACAATGAGCAGTTCTTC.